The 18 T cell receptor beta chains below all came from one sample that was sequenced in a study of CD8 T cells in ankylosing spondylitis. What these receptors recognize is not known. The study's findings and limits: Blood from ankylosing spondylitis patients appeared to carry a characteristic roughly eight-variant TCR beta motif.

MiXCR, run by TCRdb on the 5' RACE reads, gives a single entry per CDR3 protein. This sample has about 700,000 distinct CDR3 sequences, with around 20% found just once. Material for sequencing was blood, either unsorted or a sorted T cell fraction (not recorded which). These receptors were taken from a male donor with ankylosing spondylitis.

This clonotype appeared a few times. The V and J genes are TRBV14 and TRBJ1-2; D unclear. This CDR3 has 13 amino acids. Germline-derived CDR1 and CDR2 are SGHDN and FVKESK. The V and J ends lost 5 bases and 4 bases respectively, with 11 bases between them. This CDR3 reads CASSSYGPYGYTF. CDR3 in DNA: TGTGCCAGCAGCTCCTATGGCCCCTATGGCTACACCTTC.

This chain links TRBV5-1 with TRBJ2-3; TRBD2 matches at 7 bases. Germline lookup yields CDR1 SGHRS and CDR2 YFSETQ. V was clipped by 5 bases and J by 6 bases; unmatched bases: 6. The CDR3 totals 13 residues. The CDR3 spells CASRREFEDTQYF. CDR3 nucleotides: TGCGCCAGCAGGCGGGAGTTCGAGGATACGCAGTATTTT.

The rearrangement links TRBV6-2 or TRBV6-3 to TRBJ2-1, with 11 positions matching TRBD2. CDR3 length: 17 amino acids. V lost 4 bases, J lost 7 bases, and 12 bases stayed unmatched. Germline V gene lookup returns CDR1 MNHEY and CDR2 SVGEGT. For the CDR3, the DNA is TGTGCCAGCAGTTCCTTGGTACTAGCGGGGGCAAGAAATGAGCAGTTCTTC. Its protein product is CASSSLVLAGARNEQFF.

The genes are TRBV2 and TRBJ2-1; maybe TRBD2 (5 bases). The DNA end is a closer match to TRBJ2-7, so the J assignment may be wrong. The V gene's germline CDR1 is SNHLY and CDR2 FYNNEI. The CDR3 runs 14 residues. The CDR3 nucleotides read TGTGCCAGCAGTGAGACGTCTAGCTCGACTGAGCAGTACTTC. Translated: CASSETSSSTEQYF.

This chain joins TRBV4-3 and TRBJ1-6; D perhaps matches TRBD1 (5 bases). This CDR3 has 16 residues. Trimming cost V 5 bases and J 6 bases, with 17 bases left between them. The germline CDR1 and CDR2 sequences are LGHNA and YSLEER. CDR3 sequence reads: CASSRAGTEVNSPLHF. For the CDR3, the DNA is TGCGCCAGCAGCAGAGCCGGGACCGAAGTTAATTCACCCCTCCACTTT.

The chain carries TRBV7-9 and TRBJ2-2; unclear D gene. The CDR3 extends over 14 amino acids. The germline gives CDR1 SEHNR, CDR2 FQNEAQ (reference sequence). With 3 bases removed from V and 0 bases from J, the gap between germline ends came to 5 bases. For the CDR3, the DNA is TGTGCCAGCAGCTTCCCAACGAACACCGGGGAGCTGTTTTTT. Translation: CASSFPTNTGELFF.

This chain's CDR3 is CSTTVGYEQYF. DNA for the CDR3: TGCAGTACCACAGTGGGCTACGAGCAGTACTTC. This rearrangement joins TRBV20-1 to TRBJ2-7; no reliable D call. V was shortened by 8 bases and J by 3 bases, with 11 bases between the two germline ends. The CDR3 covers 11 residues. Per germline, CDR1 DFQATT and CDR2 SNEGSKA (reference sequence).

This clonotype has a handful of counts. The chain has TRBV12-3 or TRBV12-4 and TRBJ2-4; 7 bases line up with TRBD2. This CDR3 is built from 16 residues. The J segment lost 8 bases and the V segment lost 6 bases, leaving 16 bases of the junction unmatched. CDR3 nucleotide sequence: TGTGCCAGCAGCCCCGCTGGGTCGCGGGAGAGAGACATTCAGTACTTC. Protein sequence: CASSPAGSRERDIQYF.

The table lists this clonotype with a few counts. The chain recombines TRBV20-1 with TRBJ1-1; TRBD1 matches 8 bases. Germline lookup yields CDR1 DFQATT and CDR2 SNEGSKA (reference sequence). V shed 5 bases, J shed 1 base, and the junction held 6 bases outside the gene matches. CDR3 length equals 14 residues. The CDR3 DNA is TGCAGTGCTCCCCGGACAGGGAAGAACACTGAAGCTTTCTTT. This encodes CSAPRTGKNTEAFF.

The sample holds many counts of this clonotype. This chain connects TRBV7-2 to TRBJ1-1; TRBD1 matches 7 bases. The trim removed 5 bases at V and 6 bases at J, leaving 9 bases unmatched. Per germline, CDR1 SGHTA and CDR2 FQGNSA. This CDR3 spans 14 amino acids. The CDR3 DNA follows: TGTGCCAGCAGCCTCGCAGGACAGGTATCTGAAGCTTTCTTT. Amino acids: CASSLAGQVSEAFF.

The rearrangement links TRBV28 to TRBJ1-5; 9 bases agree with TRBD1. CDR3 size: 15 residues. Germline CDR1 MDHEN, CDR2 SYDVKM. Germline trimming cut 9 bases from V and 7 bases from J; bases unmatched to any gene: 13. The CDR3 is CASRYGDREEQPQHF. The CDR3 DNA follows: TGTGCCAGTAGGTATGGGGACAGGGAGGAACAGCCCCAGCATTTT.

This clonotype has ten or more counts. The chain employs TRBV11-2 and TRBJ2-7, with TRBD2 matching over 11 bases. V gave up 3 bases and J gave up 2 bases; unmatched junction bases: 6. CDR3 length: 16 residues. Germline lookup yields CDR1 SGHAT and CDR2 FQNNGV. The CDR3 sequence is CASSFRGTSGTYEQYF. As DNA, the CDR3 is TGTGCCAGCAGCTTCCGCGGGACTAGCGGTACCTACGAGCAGTACTTC.

This clonotype was counted only a few times. The rearrangement joins TRBV9 to TRBJ1-2; unclear D gene. CDR3 size: 13 residues. Trimming took off 0 bases at V and 1 base at J, with 4 bases between the two ends. Looked up from germline, CDR1 is SGDLS and CDR2 is YYNGEE. The CDR3 sequence is CASSVGFNYGYTF. The CDR3 region has the DNA TGTGCCAGCAGCGTAGGATTTAACTATGGCTACACCTTC.

V and J are TRBV15 and TRBJ2-3, with 12 bases lining up with TRBD2. With V trimmed by 3 bases and J by 8 bases, 12 bases remained unmatched. The CDR3 length is 17 residues. In germline, CDR1 is LNHNV, CDR2 YYDKDF (reference sequence). The CDR3 DNA is TGTGCCACCAGCAGGGAGGGCTTAACTAGCGGGGGGTCTACGCAGTATTTT. Translating it yields CATSREGLTSGGSTQYF.

This clonotype has a handful of counts. This sequence joins TRBV29-1 and TRBJ2-3; 13 bases agree with TRBD2. Looked up from germline, CDR1 is SQVTM and CDR2 is ANQGSEA. V gave up 7 bases and J gave up 4 bases; unmatched junction bases: 8. The CDR3 has 15 residues. The CDR3 loop is CSGLTSGRAADTQYF. Here the CDR3 DNA reads TGCAGCGGACTCACTAGCGGGAGGGCCGCAGATACGCAGTATTTT.

In its sample, this clonotype was seen a few times. The chain uses TRBV29-1 and TRBJ1-2; no clear D. CDR3 length equals 9 residues. Germline-derived CDR1 and CDR2 are SQVTM and ANQGSEA. V lost 4 bases and J 8 bases, leaving 5 bases between the germline ends. Here the CDR3 reads CSVGPGYTF. Here the CDR3 DNA reads TGCAGCGTTGGCCCCGGCTACACCTTC.

CDR3 nucleotides: TGTGCCAGCAGTCGACAGGTTGGGGACTATGGCTACACCTTC. Protein: CASSRQVGDYGYTF. The J gene is TRBJ1-2, the V gene TRBV6-1; possibly TRBD1 for D (6 bases). CDR1 and CDR2 from the germline V gene are MNHNS and SASEGT. Trimming pared 5 bases from V and 3 bases from J, leaving 13 bases between. The CDR3 covers 14 residues.

This clonotype was counted only a few times. The chain uses TRBV20-1 and TRBJ2-3; 8 bases are a match to TRBD2. The CDR3 runs 14 residues. After removal of 4 bases from V and 1 base from J, the junction contained 4 bases not matched to a gene. From germline, CDR1 is DFQATT and CDR2 SNEGSKA (reference sequence). The chain's CDR3 is CSATPTSGTDTQYF. The CDR3 DNA reads as TGCAGTGCTACCCCGACTAGCGGCACAGATACGCAGTATTTT.